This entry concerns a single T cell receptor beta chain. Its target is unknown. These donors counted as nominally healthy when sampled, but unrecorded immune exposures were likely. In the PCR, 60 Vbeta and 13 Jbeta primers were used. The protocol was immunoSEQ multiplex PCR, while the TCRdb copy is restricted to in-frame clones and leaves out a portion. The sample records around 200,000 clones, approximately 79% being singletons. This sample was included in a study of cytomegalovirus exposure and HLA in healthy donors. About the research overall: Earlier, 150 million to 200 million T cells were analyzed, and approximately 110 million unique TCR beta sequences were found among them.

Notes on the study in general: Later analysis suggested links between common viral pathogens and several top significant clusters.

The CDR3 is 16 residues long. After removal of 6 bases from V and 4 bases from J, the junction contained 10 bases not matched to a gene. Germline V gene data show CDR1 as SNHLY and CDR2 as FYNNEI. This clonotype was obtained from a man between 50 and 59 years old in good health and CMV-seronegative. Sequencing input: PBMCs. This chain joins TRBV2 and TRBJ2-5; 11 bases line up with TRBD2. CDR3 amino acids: CASRSSSGRKGETQYF. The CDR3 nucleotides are TGTGCCAGCAGGTCTTCTAGCGGGAGGAAGGGAGAGACCCAGTACTTC.